This passage covers 20 T cell receptor beta chains from one sample sequenced in a study of vaccination effects on CD4 cells after COVID-19. Under the ViraFEST assay, PBMC were stimulated with viral peptide pools so that antigen-specific CD4+ T cells expanded. Sequencing was performed afterwards. CD4+ T cell isolation took place after less than 13 days of culture. Some clones are missing from TCRdb's copy, which holds only in-frame ones; the method was immunoSEQ multiplex PCR. The sample lists around 79,000 clones, 74% occurring once. These TCRs are of unknown antigen specificity. Sequencing was performed on CD4+ T cells from PBMCs cultured with HCoV-229E spike peptides, taken before COVID-19 vaccination. The receptor set was obtained from a human donor who received a COVID-19 vaccine.

The chain employs TRBV18 and TRBJ2-6; D is unclear. Trimming took off 2 bases at V and 1 base at J, with 9 bases between the two ends. The CDR3 extends over 16 amino acids. Germline V gene data show CDR1 as KGHSH and CDR2 as LQKENI. The CDR3 spells CASSPVMGSGANVLTF. For the CDR3, the DNA is TGTGCCAGCTCACCAGTGATGGGGTCTGGGGCCAACGTCCTGACTTTC.

The CDR3 nucleotides read TGTGCCAGCAGCTTAACCCCCTGGACAGCTTCTAGCGCAGATACGCAGTATTTT. This encodes CASSLTPWTASSADTQYF. The chain couples TRBV9 to TRBJ2-3, with D possibly called TRBD1 or TRBD2 (6 bases each). Trimming took 4 bases from V and 4 from J, leaving 25 bases between them. The V gene's germline CDR1 is SGDLS and CDR2 YYNGEE. The CDR3 consists of 18 residues.

The rearrangement links TRBV14 to TRBJ1-2, with D perhaps TRBD1 (6 bases). Germline V gene lookup returns CDR1 SGHDN and CDR2 FVKESK. The CDR3 is made up of 13 amino acids. V was pared by 4 bases and J by 4 bases, with 10 bases between. CDR3 DNA: TGTGCCAGCAGCCCGCTACAGGGCTATGGCTACACCTTC. Encoded protein: CASSPLQGYGYTF.

The CDR3 DNA is TGTGCCACCAGTGCCAACCCCCGGGAGACCCAGTACTTC. It encodes CATSANPRETQYF. The genes are TRBV24-1 and TRBJ2-5; the D is unclear. The CDR3 has 13 amino acids. With 5 bases removed from V and 5 bases from J, the gap between germline ends came to 11 bases. Germline V gene data show CDR1 as KGHDR and CDR2 as SFDVKD.

V usage is TRBV7-2 and J usage is TRBJ1-1; the D gene is possibly TRBD1 (5 bases). CDR1 is SGHTA and CDR2 is FQGNSA in the germline V gene. CDR3 length: 13 residues. Deletions cut 0 bases from V and 8 bases from J, with 10 bases between. CDR3 sequence: CASSLARGTEAFF. The CDR3 nucleotides read TGTGCCAGCAGCTTAGCGAGAGGGACGGAAGCTTTCTTT.

The chain combines TRBV18 with TRBJ1-1; D gene unclear. With 2 bases removed from V and 11 bases from J, the gap between germline ends came to 21 bases. Germline V gene data show CDR1 as KGHSH and CDR2 as LQKENI. This CDR3 is 15 amino acids long. In DNA, the CDR3 is TGTGCCAGCTCACCAACTACGGGATTGGGGATAGGGGCTTTCTTT. This translates into CASSPTTGLGIGAFF.

V is TRBV18 and J is TRBJ2-7; 11 bases are shared with TRBD1. This CDR3 comprises 15 residues. In germline, CDR1 is KGHSH, CDR2 LQKENI. The junction had 5 bases not matched to a gene; V was cut back by 5 bases and J by 2 bases. The CDR3 bases are TGTGCCAGCTCAACCGGGACAGGGGGTACCTACGAGCAGTACGTC. Its translation is CASSTGTGGTYEQYV.

The gene calls are TRBV4-1 and TRBJ2-3; 9 nucleotides line up with TRBD2. The CDR3 is 15 amino acids. J was trimmed by 5 bases and V by 7 bases; bases with no gene match: 10. Germline CDR1 and CDR2: MGHRA and YSYEKL. CDR3 in amino acids: CASNRGGGAGDTQYF. The CDR3 coding sequence is TGCGCCAGCAACCGTGGCGGGGGGGCGGGAGATACGCAGTATTTT.

This chain connects TRBV4-2 to TRBJ1-3; 7 bases line up with TRBD1. Trimming cost V 4 bases and J 1 base; bases outside gene matches: 4. The CDR3 loop spans 15 amino acids. The germline V gene encodes CDR1 LGHNA and CDR2 YNFKEQ. The CDR3 here is CASSRPGGSGNTIYF. The CDR3 DNA reads TGTGCCAGCAGCCGACCAGGGGGGTCTGGAAACACCATATATTTT.

This clone was detected only once. The chain combines TRBV6-5 with TRBJ1-2; D gene uncertain. Germline V gene data show CDR1 as MNHEY and CDR2 as SVGAGI. The CDR3 totals 11 residues. Between the trimmed V and J ends, which lost 5 bases and 4 bases, there was a span of 5 bases. CDR3 nucleotide sequence: TGTGCCAGCAGTACGCGCTATGGCTACACCTTC. This gives the protein CASSTRYGYTF.

The V and J genes are TRBV7-7 and TRBJ2-5; tentatively, D is TRBD1 or TRBD2 (6 bases each). The V gene's germline CDR1 is SSHAT and CDR2 FNYEAQ (reference sequence). V was clipped by 1 base and J by 5 bases, with 14 bases between them. The CDR3 covers 15 residues. The CDR3 is CASSLGPSGAETQYF. For the CDR3, the DNA is TGTGCCAGCAGCTTAGGGCCTTCGGGGGCGGAGACCCAGTACTTC. The full variable domain, with the rest looked up from reference TRBV7-7 and TRBJ2-5, is GAGVSQSPRYKVTKRGQDVTLRCDPISSHATLYWYQQALGQGPEFLTYFNYEAQPDKSGLPSDRFSAERPEGSISTLTIQRTEQRDSAMYRCASSLGPSGAETQYFGPGTRLLVL.

The J gene is TRBJ1-1, the V gene TRBV5-1, with a possible D match to TRBD1 (5 bases). The V gene lost 3 bases and the J gene lost 5 bases, with 11 bases spanning the gap. The CDR3 has 13 residues. From germline, CDR1 is SGHRS and CDR2 YFSETQ. The CDR3 region is CASSYSGETEAFF. The CDR3 DNA reads TGCGCCAGCAGCTATTCGGGGGAAACTGAAGCTTTCTTT. The full variable domain, in which reference TRBV5-1 and TRBJ1-1 provide the parts outside the CDR3, is KAGVTQTPRYLIKTRGQQVTLSCSPISGHRSVSWYQQTPGQGLQFLFEYFSETQRNKGNFPGRFSGRQFSNSRSEMNVSTLELGDSALYLCASSYSGETEAFFGQGTRLTVV.

The J gene is TRBJ1-2, the V gene TRBV27, with TRBD1 matching 9 bases. The V gene end was trimmed by 3 bases and the J gene end by 4 bases; junction bases not matched to a gene: 9. The V gene's germline CDR1 is MNHEY and CDR2 SMNVEV (reference sequence). This CDR3 spans 16 amino acids. The DNA for the CDR3 is TGTGCCAGCAGTTTGGACAGGGGTTTAGGTATCTATGGCTACACCTTC. Translating it yields CASSLDRGLGIYGYTF.

V usage is TRBV4-1 and J usage is TRBJ2-6; weak D call: TRBD1 (5 bases). Trimming pared 6 bases from V and 3 bases from J, leaving 9 bases between. The CDR3 is 14 residues long. Germline values: CDR1 MGHRA, CDR2 YSYEKL. DNA of the CDR3: TGCGCCAGCAGGGGGCTAGGTGGGGCCAACGTCCTGACTTTC. Amino acid sequence: CASRGLGGANVLTF.

This clone has just a few counts. This rearrangement joins TRBV6-5 to TRBJ1-3; D possibly corresponds to TRBD1 (6 bases). The CDR3 has 15 residues. The germline V gene encodes CDR1 MNHEY and CDR2 SVGAGI. Between the trimmed V and J ends, which lost 6 bases and 1 base, there was a span of 13 bases. The CDR3 DNA reads TGTGCCAGCAGCCTATTAGGGGGTTCTGGAAACACCATATATTTT. It specifies CASSLLGGSGNTIYF.

The chain carries TRBV19 and TRBJ2-5; D possibly matches TRBD1 or TRBD2 (5 bases each). The CDR3 loop spans 15 amino acids. The V end was cut by 4 bases, the J end by 2 bases, with 14 bases between. Germline assignment: CDR1 LNHDA and CDR2 SQIVND (reference sequence). CDR3 amino acids: CASSRGRDVQETQYF. The CDR3 nucleotides are TGTGCCAGTAGTAGAGGCCGGGACGTGCAAGAGACCCAGTACTTC.

The table lists this clone with a few counts. The rearrangement links TRBV7-9 to TRBJ1-2; D ambiguous. The V gene's germline CDR1 is SEHNR and CDR2 FQNEAQ (reference sequence). The CDR3 has 15 residues. Trimming removed 0 bases from V and 5 bases from J, with 13 bases in between. CDR3 protein: CASSLASLDIYGYTF. The CDR3 nucleotides are TGTGCCAGCAGCTTAGCTTCCCTTGACATTTATGGCTACACCTTC.

V gene TRBV7-9 combines with J gene TRBJ2-3, with a tentative D call TRBD1 (5 bases). The ends were cut back, 5 bases at V and 2 bases at J, with 14 bases in the middle. This CDR3 comprises 15 residues. The germline gives CDR1 SEHNR, CDR2 FQNEAQ (reference sequence). In nucleotides, the CDR3 is TGTGCCAGCAGCCCGGCTAAAGGGGTCACAGATACGCAGTATTTT. The encoded protein is CASSPAKGVTDTQYF.

The chain is built from TRBV5-4 and TRBJ2-3; 8 nucleotides agree with TRBD1. The CDR3 totals 16 residues. J was trimmed by 0 bases and V by 2 bases; bases with no gene match: 5. Germline V gene lookup returns CDR1 SGHNT and CDR2 YYREEE (reference sequence). CDR3 DNA sequence: TGTGCCAGCAGCTTTTTCAGGGGGCATAGCACAGATACGCAGTATTTT. As protein: CASSFFRGHSTDTQYF.

The gene calls are TRBV6-1 and TRBJ2-3; no clear D. CDR1 is MNHNS and CDR2 is SASEGT in the germline V gene. The germline V and J ends were trimmed by 1 base and 3 bases, with 14 bases remaining between them. This CDR3 is built from 16 residues. CDR3 in amino acids: CASSEGSPIPTDTQYF. For the CDR3, the DNA is TGTGCCAGCAGTGAAGGGAGCCCGATACCTACAGATACGCAGTATTTT.